The 23 T cell receptor beta chains below come from one sample, sequenced in a study of T cell repertoires in cytomegalovirus infection (dated by TCRdb to about 2019). TCRdb names Illumina HiSeq 1500 as the instrument used. The public reads were reprocessed in TCRdb via fastp at Q25 and MiXCR, keeping in-frame beta chains. When rows share a CDR3 protein, they turn into one entry using the most common DNA and genes. For this sample there are fewer than 250,000 distinct CDR3 sequences; approximately 13% appear just once. The ten largest clones take up 1.5% to 2% of the sample. The sample consisted of PBMCs. These receptors all stem from a human donor in good health (CMV status not recorded). Some clones in this sample may be carry-over from other donors' samples.

Ten or more counts support this clonotype. The chain uses TRBV11-3 and TRBJ2-6, with no clear D. Trimming cost V 5 bases and J 1 base, with 12 bases left between them. The germline V gene encodes CDR1 SGHNT and CDR2 YENEEA. CDR3 length: 16 residues. The DNA of the CDR3 is TGTGCCAGCAGCATCACCCACGGATCTGGGGCCAACGTCCTGACTTTC. Translated, it gives CASSITHGSGANVLTF.

The V gene is TRBV27, the J gene TRBJ1-2, with D unclear. The ends were cut back, 3 bases at V and 0 bases at J, with 8 bases in the middle. Germline V gives CDR1 MNHEY, CDR2 SMNVEV (reference sequence). The CDR3 consists of 14 residues. In DNA, the CDR3 is TGTGCCAGCAGTTTTTGGGGATCTAACTATGGCTACACCTTC. Translation gives CASSFWGSNYGYTF.

This clonotype was counted ten times or more. J is TRBJ2-1 and V is TRBV5-6, with 15 bases fitting TRBD2. This CDR3 is built from 18 residues. Looked up from germline, CDR1 is SGHDT and CDR2 is YYEEEE. Trimming took 4 bases from V and 4 from J; bases not matched to a gene: 9. CDR3 sequence reads: CASSLTTGTSGRYNEQFF. The DNA for the CDR3 is TGTGCCAGCAGCCTCACTACCGGGACTAGCGGGAGGTACAATGAGCAGTTCTTC.

This clonotype appeared many times. V usage is TRBV7-2 and J usage is TRBJ2-3; D unclear. The V end lost 4 bases, the J end lost 1 base, and 9 bases lay between the germline ends. The CDR3 consists of 14 residues. CDR1 is SGHTA, CDR2 FQGNSA, per germline. CDR3 residues: CASSSPMGTDTQYF. CDR3 coding DNA: TGTGCCAGCAGCTCCCCTATGGGCACAGATACGCAGTATTTT.

This chain joins TRBV20-1 and TRBJ2-3, with a weak D call TRBD2 (7 bases). V lost 3 bases, J lost 4 bases, and 20 bases lay in between. The CDR3 extends over 16 amino acids. Germline CDR1 reads DFQATT; CDR2 reads SNEGSKA (reference sequence). CDR3 region: CSASSRGGGGSDTQYF. The DNA of the CDR3 is TGCAGTGCTAGCTCCAGGGGAGGGGGAGGTTCAGATACGCAGTATTTT.

This clonotype appeared many times. V usage is TRBV7-9 and J usage is TRBJ1-1; D unresolved. This CDR3 spans 17 amino acids. Between the trimmed V and J ends, which lost 5 bases and 0 bases, there was a span of 19 bases. CDR1 and CDR2 (germline): SEHNR, FQNEAQ (reference sequence). CDR3 protein: CASSLGRQTLMNTEAFF. The CDR3 coding sequence is TGTGCCAGCAGCCTAGGGCGGCAGACCCTAATGAACACTGAAGCTTTCTTT.

The chain links TRBV11-2 to TRBJ2-1; TRBD2 matches at 10 bases. The ends lost 7 bases at V and 5 bases at J; junction bases unmatched: 8. The germline V gene encodes CDR1 SGHAT and CDR2 FQNNGV. CDR3 length: 15 amino acids. CDR3 protein: CASTPTSGNNNEQFF. The DNA for the CDR3 is TGTGCCAGCACCCCAACTAGCGGGAATAACAATGAGCAGTTCTTC.

In this sample, this clonotype turned up a few times. This sequence joins TRBV14 and TRBJ2-7; 10 positions agree with TRBD1. The CDR3 runs to 15 residues. Germline V CDR1 and CDR2: SGHDN, FVKESK. Trimming cost V 1 base and J 6 bases; bases outside gene matches: 6. The chain's CDR3 is CASSQVRQGAGEQYF. CDR3 in DNA: TGTGCCAGCAGCCAAGTGCGACAGGGGGCTGGCGAGCAGTACTTC.

This chain uses TRBV11-3 with TRBJ2-7; no clear D gene. The germline gives CDR1 SGHNT, CDR2 YENEEA. V lost 1 base and J lost 3, with 13 bases in between. CDR3 size: 15 residues. DNA of the CDR3: TGTGCCAGCAGCTTAGGCTCGGGCGCATACTACGAGCAGTACTTC. It translates to CASSLGSGAYYEQYF.

This clonotype was observed a handful of times. The chain has TRBV9 and TRBJ2-3; D is unclear. The ends were cut back, 2 bases at V and 0 bases at J, with 19 bases in the middle. There are 18 residues in the CDR3. Germline CDR1 is SGDLS and CDR2 is YYNGEE. The CDR3 DNA reads TGTGCCAGCAGCGTGAGAGGAACGTCTCAACGGAGCACAGATACGCAGTATTTT. It specifies CASSVRGTSQRSTDTQYF.

This clonotype was counted only a few times. This chain uses TRBV5-1 with TRBJ2-1; TRBD2 agrees at 12 bases. Trimming at V came to 0 bases and at J to 9 bases, leaving 13 bases not matched to a gene. CDR3 length: 18 amino acids. Germline loops: CDR1 SGHRS, CDR2 YFSETQ. The CDR3 DNA sequence: TGCGCCAGCAGCTTGGCCTCTAGCGGGAGGGCCAAGATCGGTGAGCAGTTCTTC. It yields the protein CASSLASSGRAKIGEQFF. The variable domain in full, with the rest retrieved from reference TRBV5-1 and TRBJ2-1, is KAGVTQTPRYLIKTRGQQVTLSCSPISGHRSVSWYQQTPGQGLQFLFEYFSETQRNKGNFPGRFSGRQFSNSRSEMNVSTLELGDSALYLCASSLASSGRAKIGEQFFGPGTRLTVL.

This clonotype appeared many times. V is TRBV7-3 and J is TRBJ1-1; D not certain. The germline V gene has CDR1 SGHTA and CDR2 FQGTGA. Trimming took 1 base from V and 3 from J, leaving 6 bases between them. The length of the CDR3 is 13 residues. The CDR3 DNA follows: TGTGCCAGCAGCTTAAATAGGGACACTGAAGCTTTCTTT. It codes for CASSLNRDTEAFF. The entire variable domain, with the rest obtained from reference TRBV7-3 and TRBJ1-1, is as follows: GAGVSQTPSNKVTEKGKYVELRCDPISGHTALYWYRQSLGQGPEFLIYFQGTGAADDSGLPNDRFFAVRPEGSVSTLKIQRTERGDSAVYLCASSLNRDTEAFFGQGTRLTVV.

This clonotype was picked up many times. The rearrangement links TRBV28 to TRBJ2-1; 11 bases line up with TRBD2. V shed 11 bases and J 8 bases; nucleotides not matched to a gene: 5. In germline, CDR1 is MDHEN, CDR2 SYDVKM. This CDR3 is built from 12 residues. CDR3: CASSGRFDEQFF. CDR3 sequence (DNA): TGTGCCTCTAGCGGGAGGTTCGATGAGCAGTTCTTC.

This clonotype was seen ten or more times. The rearrangement links TRBV7-2 to TRBJ2-6, with D possibly TRBD1 on 5 matching bases. This CDR3 is 15 amino acids long. Germline-derived CDR1 and CDR2 are SGHTA and FQGNSA. V lost 3 bases and J lost 1, with 7 bases in between. CDR3 loop: CASSFSGSGANVLTF. For the CDR3, the DNA is TGTGCCAGCAGCTTTTCAGGGTCTGGGGCCAACGTCCTGACTTTC.

This clonotype appeared once. Since no conserved phenylalanine or tryptophan closes the CDR3, a read error is the likely cause. The chain joins TRBV5-6 to TRBJ1-5; 8 bases align to TRBD1. The junction had 12 bases not matched to a gene; V was cut back by 3 bases and J by 4 bases. Germline loops: CDR1 SGHDT, CDR2 YYEEEE. The CDR3 has 17 amino acids. The CDR3 here is CASSSTGTGSGNQPQHL. The CDR3 coding sequence is TGTGCCAGCAGCTCTACCGGGACAGGATCAGGGAATCAGCCCCAGCATCTT.

Note on this clonotype: The conserved phenylalanine or tryptophan is not found at the CDR3 terminus, so this likely reflects a read error. The chain couples TRBV7-3 to TRBJ2-5; weak D call: TRBD2 (5 bases). In germline, CDR1 is SGHTA, CDR2 FQGTGA. The CDR3 has 13 residues. Written as DNA, the CDR3 is TGTGCCAGCAGCCGGGGAATCCAAGAGACACAGTACGTC. Protein sequence: CASSRGIQETQYV.

This clonotype was found many times. V and J are TRBV9 and TRBJ2-2, with TRBD2 matching 7 bases. The ends lost 0 bases at V and 2 bases at J; junction bases unmatched: 1. Germline CDR1 and CDR2: SGDLS and YYNGEE. The CDR3 loop spans 15 amino acids. CDR3: CASSVAGGNTGELFF. CDR3 nucleotides: TGTGCCAGCAGCGTAGCGGGGGGTAACACCGGGGAGCTGTTTTTT.

In its sample, this clonotype was seen many times. The rearrangement links TRBV29-1 to TRBJ2-1; 7 nucleotides match TRBD2. Germline V gives CDR1 SQVTM, CDR2 ANQGSEA. This CDR3 comprises 13 residues. Trimming cost V 4 bases and J 2 bases; bases outside gene matches: 2. In DNA form, the CDR3 reads TGCAGCGTTGCGGGAGGCCCCTACAATGAGCAGTTCTTC. This codes for CSVAGGPYNEQFF.

This clonotype appeared many times. The chain couples TRBV6-5 to TRBJ2-3; D unresolved. The CDR3 runs to 13 residues. From germline, CDR1 is MNHEY and CDR2 SVGAGI. The germline V and J ends were trimmed by 3 bases and 11 bases, with 15 bases remaining between them. The CDR3 spells CASSYPDQPKQYF. Here the CDR3 DNA reads TGTGCCAGCAGTTATCCCGACCAACCGAAGCAGTATTTT.

This clonotype was detected many times. The chain has TRBV4-3 and TRBJ1-1; possible D gene TRBD1, 6 bases. The CDR3 sequence is 14 residues long. The germline V gene encodes CDR1 LGHNA and CDR2 YSLEER. Trimming removed 5 bases from V and 0 bases from J, with 10 bases in between. For the CDR3, the DNA is TGCGCCAGCAGCGCCCAGGGGCTGAACACTGAAGCTTTCTTT. Translated, it gives CASSAQGLNTEAFF.

This chain links TRBV9 with TRBJ2-1, with a tentative D call TRBD1 (5 bases). Germline CDR1 and CDR2: SGDLS and YYNGEE. The V and J ends lost 4 bases and 8 bases respectively, with 13 bases between them. This CDR3 has 13 residues. DNA for the CDR3: TGTGCCAGCAGCTCAGGGTCCAAGGATGAGCAGTTCTTC. Residues: CASSSGSKDEQFF.

At least ten counts were recorded for this clonotype. The chain joins TRBV7-2 to TRBJ1-6; possibly TRBD1 for D (6 bases). CDR1 is SGHTA, CDR2 FQGNSA, per germline. With 1 base removed from V and 8 bases from J, the gap between germline ends came to 15 bases. The CDR3 totals 16 residues. The CDR3 protein is CASSLVGGPADSPLHF. CDR3 DNA: TGTGCCAGCAGCTTAGTCGGGGGGCCGGCTGATTCACCCCTCCACTTT.

The table lists this clonotype with a few counts. J is TRBJ2-7 and V is TRBV7-9, with 9 positions matching TRBD1. After removal of 4 bases from V and 5 bases from J, the junction contained 6 bases not matched to a gene. The CDR3 covers 14 residues. The germline V gene encodes CDR1 SEHNR and CDR2 FQNEAQ (reference sequence). CDR3 in amino acids: CASSSDRGGDEQYF. The CDR3 DNA follows: TGTGCCAGCAGCTCGGACAGGGGAGGTGACGAGCAGTACTTC.